In its sample, the clone carrying this T cell receptor beta chain was seen many times. The target antigen is unknown. This CDR3 contains 15 residues. V was pared by 0 bases and J by 9 bases, with 7 bases of the junction left unmatched. The germline V gene encodes CDR1 SGDLS and CDR2 YYNGEE. These data are taken from a study of CD8 T cells in ankylosing spondylitis. Quantitative 5'-RACE with molecular barcodes produced the TCR beta libraries. TCRdb itself ran the 5' RACE reads through MiXCR, one entry per CDR3 protein. Of approximately 88,000 distinct CDR3 sequences detected, roughly 9.6% appear once; the ten largest clones hold 4.5% to 5.5%. The study's findings and limits: Characteristic of ankylosing spondylitis blood, it appeared, was a TCR beta motif comprising roughly 8 highly homologous variants. Researchers reportedly found disease-linked clones significantly enriched in matched ankylosing spondylitis synovial fluid.

This TCR was sampled from a male donor with ankylosing spondylitis or in good health (not recorded which). The chain recombines TRBV9 with TRBJ1-1; 11 positions agree with TRBD1. Sequenced sample: blood, either unsorted or a sorted T cell fraction (not recorded which). CDR3 bases: TGTGCCAGCAGCGTAGACATGGGACAGGGGGTGAAAGCTTTCTTT. It translates to CASSVDMGQGVKAFF.